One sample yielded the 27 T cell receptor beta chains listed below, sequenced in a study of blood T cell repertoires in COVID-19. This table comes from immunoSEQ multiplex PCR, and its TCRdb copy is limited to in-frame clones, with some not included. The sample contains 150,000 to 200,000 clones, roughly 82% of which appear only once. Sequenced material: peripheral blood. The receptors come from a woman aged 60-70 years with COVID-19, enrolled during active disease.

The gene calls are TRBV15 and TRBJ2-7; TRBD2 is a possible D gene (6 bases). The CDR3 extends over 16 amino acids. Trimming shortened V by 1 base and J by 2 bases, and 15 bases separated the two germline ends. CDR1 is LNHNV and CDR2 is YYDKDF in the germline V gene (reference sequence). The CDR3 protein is CATSRGLAFSPYEQYF. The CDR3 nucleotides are TGTGCCACCAGCAGAGGGCTAGCGTTTTCCCCCTACGAGCAGTACTTC.

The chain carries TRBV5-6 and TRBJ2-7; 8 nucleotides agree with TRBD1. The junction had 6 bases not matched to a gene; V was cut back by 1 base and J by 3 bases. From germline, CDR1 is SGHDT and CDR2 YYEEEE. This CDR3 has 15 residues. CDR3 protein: CASSLSGTGDYEQYV. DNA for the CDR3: TGTGCCAGCAGCTTGTCAGGGACAGGTGACTACGAGCAGTACGTC.

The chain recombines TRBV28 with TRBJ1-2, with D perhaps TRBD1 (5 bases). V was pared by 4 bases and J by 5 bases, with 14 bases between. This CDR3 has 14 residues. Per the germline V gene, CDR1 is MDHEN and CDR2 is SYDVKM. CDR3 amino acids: CASSSPGLLYGYTF. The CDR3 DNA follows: TGTGCCAGCAGTTCGCCGGGACTGCTATATGGCTACACCTTC.

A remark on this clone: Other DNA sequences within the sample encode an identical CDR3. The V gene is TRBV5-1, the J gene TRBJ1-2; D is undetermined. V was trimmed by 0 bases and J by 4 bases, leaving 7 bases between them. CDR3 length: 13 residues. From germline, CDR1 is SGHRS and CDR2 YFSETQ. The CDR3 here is CASSLVEGYGYTF. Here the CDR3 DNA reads TGCGCCAGCAGCTTGGTGGAGGGCTATGGCTACACCTTC.

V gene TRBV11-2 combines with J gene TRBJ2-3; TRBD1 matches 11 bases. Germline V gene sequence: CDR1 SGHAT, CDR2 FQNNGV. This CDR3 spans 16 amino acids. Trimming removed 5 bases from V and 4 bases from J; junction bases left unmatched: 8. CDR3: CASSQDRGLRADTQYF. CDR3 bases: TGTGCCAGCAGCCAGGACAGGGGGCTTAGGGCAGATACGCAGTATTTT.

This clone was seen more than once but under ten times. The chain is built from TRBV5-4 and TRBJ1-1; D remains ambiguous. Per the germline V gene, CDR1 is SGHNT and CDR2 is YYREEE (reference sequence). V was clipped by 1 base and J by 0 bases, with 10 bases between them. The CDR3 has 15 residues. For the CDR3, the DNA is TGTGCCAGCAGCTTGTCGGTTACGATGAACACTGAAGCTTTCTTT. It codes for CASSLSVTMNTEAFF.

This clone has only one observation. This CDR3 reads CASSGRTGDVSYNEQFF. The CDR3 DNA reads TGTGCCAGCTCAGGTAGAACAGGGGACGTCTCCTACAATGAGCAGTTCTTC. The J gene is TRBJ2-1, the V gene TRBV18; 7 bases are shared with TRBD1. CDR1 is KGHSH and CDR2 is LQKENI in the germline V gene. The CDR3 has 17 amino acids. V lost 5 bases and J lost 0; bases outside the gene matches: 10.

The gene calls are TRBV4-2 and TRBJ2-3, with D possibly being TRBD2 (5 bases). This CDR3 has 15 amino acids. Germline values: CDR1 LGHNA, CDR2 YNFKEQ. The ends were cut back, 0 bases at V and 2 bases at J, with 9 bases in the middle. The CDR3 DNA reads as TGTGCCAGCAGCCAAGATCCGGGGTTCACAGATACGCAGTATTTT. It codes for CASSQDPGFTDTQYF.

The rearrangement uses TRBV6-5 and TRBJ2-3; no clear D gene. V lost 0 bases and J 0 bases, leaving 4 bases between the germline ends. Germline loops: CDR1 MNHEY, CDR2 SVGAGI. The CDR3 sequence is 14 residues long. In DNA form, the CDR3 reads TGTGCCAGCAGTTACTCCATTAGCACAGATACGCAGTATTTT. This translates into CASSYSISTDTQYF.

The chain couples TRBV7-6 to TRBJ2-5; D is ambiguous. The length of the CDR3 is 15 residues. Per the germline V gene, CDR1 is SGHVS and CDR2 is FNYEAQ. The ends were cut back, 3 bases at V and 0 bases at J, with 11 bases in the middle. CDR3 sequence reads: CASSFTARNQETQYF. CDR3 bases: TGTGCCAGCAGCTTTACGGCTAGGAACCAAGAGACCCAGTACTTC.

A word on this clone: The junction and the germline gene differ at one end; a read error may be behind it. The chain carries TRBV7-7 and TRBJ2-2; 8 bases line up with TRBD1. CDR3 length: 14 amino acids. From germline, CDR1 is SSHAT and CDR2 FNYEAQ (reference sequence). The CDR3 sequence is CASSETGGTGELFF. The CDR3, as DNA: TGTGCTAGCAGCGAAACAGGGGGCACCGGGGAGCTGTTTTTT. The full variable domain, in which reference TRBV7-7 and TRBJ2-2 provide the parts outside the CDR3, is GAGVSQSPRYKVTKRGQDVTLRCDPISSHATLYWYQQALGQGPEFLTYFNYEAQPDKSGLPSDRFSAERPEGSISTLTIQRTEQRDSAMYRCASSETGGTGELFFGEGSRLTVL.

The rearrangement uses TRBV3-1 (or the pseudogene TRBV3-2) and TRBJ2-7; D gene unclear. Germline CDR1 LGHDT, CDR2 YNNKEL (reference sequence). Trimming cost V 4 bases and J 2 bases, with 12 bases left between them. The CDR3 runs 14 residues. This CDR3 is CASSPQTFTYEQYF. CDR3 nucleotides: TGTGCCAGCAGCCCGCAGACTTTTACCTACGAGCAGTACTTC.

The CDR3 here is CASSFLDSSNEQYF. CDR3 DNA sequence: TGTGCCAGCAGTTTCCTCGACAGTTCTAACGAGCAGTACTTC. The rearrangement links TRBV27 to TRBJ2-7; maybe TRBD1 (5 bases). The CDR3 consists of 14 residues. Deletions cut 3 bases from V and 5 bases from J, with 14 bases between. Germline loops: CDR1 MNHEY, CDR2 SMNVEV (reference sequence).

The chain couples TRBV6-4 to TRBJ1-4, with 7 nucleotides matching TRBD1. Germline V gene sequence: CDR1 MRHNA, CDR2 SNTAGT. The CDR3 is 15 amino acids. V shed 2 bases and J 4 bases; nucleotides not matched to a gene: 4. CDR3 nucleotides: TGTGCCAGCAGTGACCGCCGGGACAGTAATGAAAAACTGTTTTTT. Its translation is CASSDRRDSNEKLFF.

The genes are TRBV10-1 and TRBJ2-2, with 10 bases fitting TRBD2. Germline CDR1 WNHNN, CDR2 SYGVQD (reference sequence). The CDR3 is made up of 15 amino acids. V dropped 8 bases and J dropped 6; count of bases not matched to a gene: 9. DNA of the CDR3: TGCGCCAGCGGAGCGGGAGGGCCGTGGGCCGGGGAGCTGTTTTTT. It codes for CASGAGGPWAGELFF.

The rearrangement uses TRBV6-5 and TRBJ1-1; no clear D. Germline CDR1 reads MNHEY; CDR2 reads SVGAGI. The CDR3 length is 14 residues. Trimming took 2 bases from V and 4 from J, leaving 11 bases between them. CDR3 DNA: TGTGCCAGCAGTTACATCCGGGGAAGCACTGAAGCTTTCTTT. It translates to CASSYIRGSTEAFF.

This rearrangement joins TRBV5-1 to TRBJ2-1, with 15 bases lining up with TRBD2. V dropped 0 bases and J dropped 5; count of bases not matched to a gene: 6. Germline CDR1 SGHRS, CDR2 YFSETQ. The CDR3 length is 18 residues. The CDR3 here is CASSLAGLAGGINNEQFF. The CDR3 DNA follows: TGCGCCAGCAGCTTGGCCGGACTAGCGGGAGGGATCAACAATGAGCAGTTCTTC.

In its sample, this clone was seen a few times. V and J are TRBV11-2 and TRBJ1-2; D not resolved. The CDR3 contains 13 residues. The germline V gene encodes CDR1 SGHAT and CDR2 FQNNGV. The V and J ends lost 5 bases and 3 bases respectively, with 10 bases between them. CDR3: CASSPEVDYGYTF. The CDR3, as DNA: TGTGCCAGCAGCCCCGAGGTCGACTATGGCTACACCTTC. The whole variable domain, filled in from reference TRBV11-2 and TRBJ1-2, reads EAGVAQSPRYKIIEKRQSVAFWCNPISGHATLYWYQQILGQGPKLLIQFQNNGVVDDSQLPKDRFSAERLKGVDSTLKIQPAKLEDSAVYLCASSPEVDYGYTFGSGTRLTVV.

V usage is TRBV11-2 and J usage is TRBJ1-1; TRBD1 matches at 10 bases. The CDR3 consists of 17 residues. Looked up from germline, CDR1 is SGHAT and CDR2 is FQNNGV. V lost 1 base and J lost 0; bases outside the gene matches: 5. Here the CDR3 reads CASSLVGQGGVNTEAFF. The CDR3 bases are TGTGCCAGCAGCTTAGTCGGACAGGGGGGGGTGAACACTGAAGCTTTCTTT. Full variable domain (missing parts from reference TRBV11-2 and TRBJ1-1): EAGVAQSPRYKIIEKRQSVAFWCNPISGHATLYWYQQILGQGPKLLIQFQNNGVVDDSQLPKDRFSAERLKGVDSTLKIQPAKLEDSAVYLCASSLVGQGGVNTEAFFGQGTRLTVV.

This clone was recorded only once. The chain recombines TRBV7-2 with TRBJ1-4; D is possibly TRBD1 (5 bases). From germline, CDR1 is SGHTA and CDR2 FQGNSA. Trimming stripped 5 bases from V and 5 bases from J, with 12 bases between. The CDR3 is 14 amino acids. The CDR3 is CASSRGGGNEKLFF. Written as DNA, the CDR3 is TGTGCCAGCAGCCGGGGGGGAGGGAATGAAAAACTGTTTTTT.

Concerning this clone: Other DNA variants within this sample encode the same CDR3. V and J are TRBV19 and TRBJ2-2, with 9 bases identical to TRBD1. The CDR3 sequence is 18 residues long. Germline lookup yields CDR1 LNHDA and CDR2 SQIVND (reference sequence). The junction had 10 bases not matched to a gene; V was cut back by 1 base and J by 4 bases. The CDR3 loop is CASSIGPGQGNPTGELFF. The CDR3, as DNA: TGTGCCAGTAGTATAGGGCCGGGACAGGGTAATCCCACCGGGGAGCTGTTTTTT.

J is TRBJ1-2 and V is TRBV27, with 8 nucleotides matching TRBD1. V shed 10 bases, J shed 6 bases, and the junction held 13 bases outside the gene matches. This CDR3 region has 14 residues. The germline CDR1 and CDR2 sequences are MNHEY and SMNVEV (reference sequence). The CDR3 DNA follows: TGTGCCACCAGCAGGGGGCGCGGGATCCATGGCTACACCTTC. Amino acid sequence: CATSRGRGIHGYTF.

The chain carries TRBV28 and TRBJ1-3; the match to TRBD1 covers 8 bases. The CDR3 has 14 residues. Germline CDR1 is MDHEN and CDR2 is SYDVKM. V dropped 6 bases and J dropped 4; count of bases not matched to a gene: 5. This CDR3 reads CASRPGGPGNTIYF. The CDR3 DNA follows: TGTGCCAGCAGGCCAGGGGGCCCGGGAAACACCATATATTTT.

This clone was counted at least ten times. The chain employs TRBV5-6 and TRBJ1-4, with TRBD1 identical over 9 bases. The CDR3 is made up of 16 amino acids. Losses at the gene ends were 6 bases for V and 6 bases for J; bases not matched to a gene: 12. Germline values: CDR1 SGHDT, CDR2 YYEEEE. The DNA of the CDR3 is TGTGCCAGCACCCTGGCGACAGGGGGTGAATATGAAAAACTGTTTTTT. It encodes CASTLATGGEYEKLFF. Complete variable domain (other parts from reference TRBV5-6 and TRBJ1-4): DAGVTQSPTHLIKTRGQQVTLRCSPKSGHDTVSWYQQALGQGPQFIFQYYEEEERQRGNFPDRFSGHQFPNYSSELNVNALLLGDSALYLCASTLATGGEYEKLFFGSGTQLSVL.

DNA for the CDR3: TGTGCCAGTAGTTCCTGGACAGGGGGGGAGACCCAGTACTTC. Translating it yields CASSSWTGGETQYF. The chain has TRBV19 and TRBJ2-5; 10 positions match TRBD1. CDR1 and CDR2 (germline): LNHDA, SQIVND (reference sequence). This CDR3 region has 14 residues. The ends lost 5 bases at V and 5 bases at J; junction bases unmatched: 5.

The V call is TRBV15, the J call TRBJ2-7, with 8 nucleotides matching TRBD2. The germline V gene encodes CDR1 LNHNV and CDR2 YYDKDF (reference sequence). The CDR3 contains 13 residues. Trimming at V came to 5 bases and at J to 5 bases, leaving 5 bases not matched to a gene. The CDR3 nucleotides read TGTGCCACCAGCCTACGGGGGGGGGACGAGCAGTACGTC. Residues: CATSLRGGDEQYV.

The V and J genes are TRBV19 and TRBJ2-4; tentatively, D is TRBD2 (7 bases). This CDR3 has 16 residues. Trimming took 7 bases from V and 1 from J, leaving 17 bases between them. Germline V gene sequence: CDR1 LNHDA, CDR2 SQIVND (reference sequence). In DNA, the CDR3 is TGTGCCAGTATGGGGGGGCGTAGTGTGGCCAAAAACATTCAGTACTTC. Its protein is CASMGGRSVAKNIQYF.